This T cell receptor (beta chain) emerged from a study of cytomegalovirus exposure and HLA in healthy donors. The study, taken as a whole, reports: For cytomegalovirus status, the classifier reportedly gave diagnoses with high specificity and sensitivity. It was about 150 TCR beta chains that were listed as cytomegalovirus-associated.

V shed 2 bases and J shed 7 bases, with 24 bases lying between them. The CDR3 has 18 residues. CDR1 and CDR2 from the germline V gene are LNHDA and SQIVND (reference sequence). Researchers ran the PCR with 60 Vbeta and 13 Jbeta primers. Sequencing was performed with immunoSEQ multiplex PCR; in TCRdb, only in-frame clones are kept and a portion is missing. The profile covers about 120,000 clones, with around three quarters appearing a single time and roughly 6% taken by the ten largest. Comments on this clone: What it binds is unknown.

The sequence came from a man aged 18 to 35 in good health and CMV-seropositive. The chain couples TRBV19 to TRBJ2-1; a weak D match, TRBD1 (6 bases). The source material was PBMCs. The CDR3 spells CASSILIVIGGRGNEQFF. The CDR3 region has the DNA TGTGCCAGTAGTATACTAATTGTCATTGGGGGAAGGGGGAATGAGCAGTTCTTC.